The next 4 T cell receptor beta chains were all read from a single sample in a study of naive and memory T cell subsets. Study-wide findings and caveats: A few larger clonotypes appeared in naive repertoires, especially CD8, possibly memory cells re-expressing CD45RA.

These receptors have no known antigen. The beta constant-region primer was an equimolar mix of two oligonucleotides covering TRBC1 and TRBC2. The ligated cDNA underwent four PCR rounds using SP2 and nested alpha and beta constant-region primers. TCRdb processed the UMI-ligation and nested PCR reads anew with MiXCR; each CDR3 protein has one entry. The sample yields 150,000 or so distinct CDR3 sequences, under 25% seen once. Sequencing used naive CD4+ T cells from blood. The receptors come from a human donor in good health.

This clonotype appeared a few times. The chain carries TRBV11-2 and TRBJ1-2; D not resolved. From germline, CDR1 is SGHAT and CDR2 FQNNGV. The CDR3 totals 14 residues. The V end was cut by 1 base, the J end by 3 bases, with 9 bases between. CDR3 residues: CASSLAKDYYGYTF. DNA for the CDR3: TGTGCCAGCAGCTTAGCCAAGGATTACTATGGCTACACCTTC.

In regard to this clonotype: One end of the junction varies from germline; a read error may be responsible. The chain has TRBV20-1 and TRBJ1-2; tentatively, D is TRBD1 (6 bases). This CDR3 spans 12 amino acids. The germline CDR1 and CDR2 sequences are DFQATT and SNEGSKA (reference sequence). Here the CDR3 reads CRADHRERGYTF. CDR3 nucleotides: TGCCGTGCTGATCACAGGGAGAGGGGCTACACCTTC.

At least ten counts were recorded for this clonotype. The chain recombines TRBV20-1 with TRBJ2-3; D is undetermined. V was clipped by 3 bases and J by 4 bases, with 8 bases between them. The germline V gene has CDR1 DFQATT and CDR2 SNEGSKA (reference sequence). The CDR3 spans 12 residues. The CDR3 sequence is CSASSRSDTQYF. In DNA form, the CDR3 reads TGCAGTGCTAGTTCCCGCTCAGATACGCAGTATTTT.

This clonotype was observed many times. This chain joins TRBV6-6 and TRBJ2-3; no definite D call. The V and J ends lost 5 bases and 3 bases respectively, with 6 bases between them. Germline V gene lookup returns CDR1 MNHNY and CDR2 SVGAGI (reference sequence). The CDR3 consists of 12 residues. CDR3 sequence: CASSPTTDTQYF. The CDR3, as DNA: TGTGCCAGCAGTCCAACTACAGATACGCAGTATTTT.